Listed here are 14 T cell receptor beta chains from one sample, sequenced in a study of T cell repertoires in cytomegalovirus infection. TCRdb fed the reads into MiXCR, producing one record per CDR3 protein. The data show 210,000 or so distinct CDR3 sequences, 5% to 8.5% seen once. Sequencing was carried out using PBMCs. Receptors originate from a human donor in good health (CMV status not recorded). Some clones in this sample may be carry-over from other donors' samples.

The sample holds many counts of this clonotype. The rearrangement uses TRBV7-2 and TRBJ1-5; 12 bases agree with TRBD1. The CDR3 sequence is 15 residues long. The V and J ends lost 4 bases and 7 bases, in that order; junction bases with no gene match: 5. Germline values: CDR1 SGHTA, CDR2 FQGNSA. The chain's CDR3 is CASSWDRGPGQPQHF. CDR3 nucleotides: TGTGCCAGCAGCTGGGACAGGGGGCCAGGACAGCCCCAGCATTTT.

The table lists this clonotype with many counts. The J gene is TRBJ2-1, the V gene TRBV7-2; D is tentatively TRBD1 or TRBD2 (5 bases each). Trimming pared 6 bases from V and 5 bases from J, leaving 11 bases between. CDR3 length: 13 residues. From germline, CDR1 is SGHTA and CDR2 FQGNSA. The CDR3 here is CASRLLGDNEQFF. The CDR3 DNA follows: TGTGCCAGCAGGCTCCTGGGGGACAATGAGCAGTTCTTC. The full variable domain, rest sourced from reference TRBV7-2 and TRBJ2-1, is GAGVSQSPSNKVTEKGKDVELRCDPISGHTALYWYRQSLGQGLEFLIYFQGNSAPDKSGLPSDRFSAERTGGSVSTLTIQRTQQEDSAVYLCASRLLGDNEQFFGPGTRLTVL.

There are many counts of this clonotype. The CDR3 protein is CASRPGGGQPQHF. The CDR3, as DNA: TGTGCCAGCAGGCCAGGGGGTGGACAGCCCCAGCATTTT. The chain combines TRBV6-1 with TRBJ1-5; 7 bases map to TRBD1. CDR1 and CDR2 (germline): MNHNS, SASEGT. The CDR3 contains 13 residues. Unmatched junction bases numbered 6, after V lost 6 bases and J lost 7 bases.

This clonotype showed up many times. The V gene is TRBV4-3, the J gene TRBJ2-7; weak D call: TRBD2 (6 bases). The germline V gene encodes CDR1 LGHNA and CDR2 YSLEER. V was trimmed by 0 bases and J by 5 bases, leaving 14 bases between them. The CDR3 sequence is 15 residues long. Here the CDR3 reads CASSQEDSGVNEQYF. CDR3 DNA sequence: TGCGCCAGCAGCCAAGAGGATTCGGGGGTCAACGAGCAGTACTTC.

The DNA for the CDR3 is TGCAGCGACGGACAGGACCACAGGGGCTACACCTTC. Amino acids: CSDGQDHRGYTF. The J gene is TRBJ1-2, the V gene TRBV29-1, with TRBD1 matching over 7 bases. V lost 7 bases, J lost 8 bases, and 10 bases stayed unmatched. Germline values: CDR1 SQVTM, CDR2 ANQGSEA. This CDR3 is 12 amino acids long.

This clonotype appeared many times. The CDR3 sequence is CASSLEGTDTQYF. Here the CDR3 DNA reads TGTGCCAGCAGCTTGGAAGGCACAGATACGCAGTATTTT. The chain carries TRBV7-8 and TRBJ2-3; no clear D gene. Germline assignment: CDR1 SGHVS and CDR2 FQNEAQ. V dropped 3 bases and J dropped 1 base, with 5 bases sitting between them. The CDR3 sequence is 13 residues long.

V and J are TRBV6-6 and TRBJ2-7; 7 nucleotides align to TRBD1. V gave up 3 bases and J gave up 4 bases; unmatched junction bases: 9. Germline loops: CDR1 MNHNY, CDR2 SVGAGI (reference sequence). The CDR3 extends over 15 amino acids. CDR3 nucleotides: TGTGCCAGCAGTTATTACCACAGGGGATATTACGAGCAGTACTTC. Its translation: CASSYYHRGYYEQYF.

This clonotype was seen repeatedly, ten times or more. A junction boundary mismatches the germline segment, possibly from a read error. V and J are TRBV7-2 and TRBJ2-7; D is unclear. Germline CDR1 SGHTA, CDR2 FQGNSA. This CDR3 contains 11 residues. CDR3 sequence: CASSQETSPSF. DNA of the CDR3: TGTGCCAGCAGTCAGGAGACATCCCCCTCCTTC.

This clonotype has ten or more counts. The chain is built from TRBV20-1 and TRBJ1-1; 7 bases are a match to TRBD1. J gave up 5 bases and V 6 bases, and 9 bases lay outside the gene matches. The CDR3 has 13 amino acids. Germline CDR1 and CDR2: DFQATT and SNEGSKA (reference sequence). The CDR3 loop is CSAKTGSWTEAFF. The CDR3 DNA sequence: TGCAGTGCGAAGACAGGGTCTTGGACTGAAGCTTTCTTT.

This clonotype was counted ten times or more. The rearrangement joins TRBV12-3 or TRBV12-4 to TRBJ2-6; D might be TRBD1 (7 bases). The germline V and J ends were trimmed by 6 bases and 0 bases, with 18 bases remaining between them. This CDR3 has 18 residues. The CDR3 DNA reads as TGTGCCAGCAGACCTGGACAGGCGGGAAGCTCTGGGGCCAACGTCCTGACTTTC. It translates to CASRPGQAGSSGANVLTF.

This clonotype was observed at least ten times. J is TRBJ2-5 and V is TRBV7-9, with no clear D. Germline-derived CDR1 and CDR2 are SEHNR and FQNEAQ (reference sequence). Trimming removed 5 bases from V and 5 bases from J, with 18 bases in between. The CDR3 contains 15 residues. In nucleotides, the CDR3 is TGTGCCAGCAGCGCAGGACGCACTCTCACGGAGACCCAGTACTTC. As protein: CASSAGRTLTETQYF.

This clonotype was detected ten times or more. The chain links TRBV11-2 to TRBJ2-3, with 7 bases matching TRBD1. The CDR3 runs 17 residues. The germline V gene has CDR1 SGHAT and CDR2 FQNNGV. With 3 bases clipped from V and 0 bases from J, the junction kept 9 bases outside the gene matches. CDR3 in amino acids: CASSFRWGQTSTDTQYF. The CDR3 nucleotides read TGTGCCAGCAGCTTCCGGTGGGGACAGACAAGCACAGATACGCAGTATTTT.

Ten or more counts support this clonotype. This chain joins TRBV2 and TRBJ1-4; D gene uncertain. Germline values: CDR1 SNHLY, CDR2 FYNNEI. V was pared by 11 bases and J by 8 bases, with 12 bases between. The CDR3 extends over 11 amino acids. In DNA form, the CDR3 reads TGTGCCGTTCAGGTTATGGAAAAACTGTTTTTT. Protein: CAVQVMEKLFF.

In its sample, this clonotype was seen once. This may come from a read error, since a much larger clone is one base off. The rearrangement links TRBV7-7 to TRBJ1-2; TRBD1 matches 7 bases. Germline lookup yields CDR1 SSHAT and CDR2 FNYEAQ (reference sequence). The CDR3 length is 16 residues. V trimming: 5 bases; J trimming: 5 bases; junction bases outside the gene matches: 14. Here the CDR3 reads CASSPVRDSGGYGYTF. CDR3 sequence (DNA): TGTGCCAGCAGCCCAGTCCGGGACAGTGGTGGTTATGGCTACACCTTC.